This T cell receptor (beta chain) is from a study of T cells after posttransplantation cyclophosphamide. Study-level findings and limits: Later post-transplant blood repertoires were often dominated by donor CD8+ memory clones. Tissue-infiltrating T cells from skin or gut overlapped little with blood T cells.

This clone was seen only a few times. Its antigen is unknown. This table comes from immunoSEQ multiplex PCR, and its TCRdb copy is limited to in-frame clones, with some not included. The data show 450 to 600 clones, with none appearing a single time. Treatment was busulfan-fludarabine conditioning, a marrow graft, and cyclophosphamide on days +3 and +4. The CDR3 is made up of 14 amino acids. Trimming stripped 4 bases from V and 0 bases from J, with 8 bases between. From germline, CDR1 is SGDLS and CDR2 YYNGEE. The specimen comprised PBMCs, sampled 32 days after allogeneic stem cell transplant with posttransplant cyclophosphamide. The clonotype originates from a male patient in his 30s who received an allogeneic stem cell transplant from a related donor, was CMV-positive, and had acute GVHD only. Some T cells may originate from the graft donor. This chain joins TRBV9 and TRBJ1-3, with D hard to call. Here the CDR3 reads CASSPHFSGNTIYF. The CDR3 region has the DNA TGTGCCAGCAGCCCCCATTTCTCTGGAAACACCATATATTTT. Supplemented by reference TRBV9 and TRBJ1-3, the full variable domain reads DSGVTQTPKHLITATGQRVTLRCSPRSGDLSVYWYQQSLDQGLQFLIQYYNGEERAKGNILERFSAQQFPDLHSELNLSSLELGDSALYFCASSPHFSGNTIYFGEGSWLTVV.